This TCR beta chain was found in a study of CD8 T cells in ankylosing spondylitis. Overall study findings and caveats: There was a TCR beta motif, made of eight highly homologous variants, that appeared characteristic of ankylosing spondylitis blood.

This clonotype showed up just a few times. No antigen is known for it. Each CDR3 protein is one row after TCRdb ran MiXCR on the 5' RACE reads. The sample gives about 840,000 distinct CDR3 sequences, approximately 12% of which show up once; just over 0.5% is in the top ten. Germline CDR1 reads SGHTA; CDR2 reads FQGNSA. V lost 5 bases and J lost 5, with 16 bases in between. The CDR3 is 14 amino acids. This TCR derives from a male donor with ankylosing spondylitis. This chain uses TRBV7-2 with TRBJ2-7; D unclear. Sequencing was performed on blood, either unsorted or a sorted T cell fraction (not recorded which). The CDR3 DNA sequence: TGTGCCAGCAGCAAGTGGGGTTACGACGACGAGCAGTACTTC. Translation: CASSKWGYDDEQYF. The whole variable domain, filled in from reference TRBV7-2 and TRBJ2-7, reads GAGVSQSPSNKVTEKGKDVELRCDPISGHTALYWYRQSLGQGLEFLIYFQGNSAPDKSGLPSDRFSAERTGGSVSTLTIQRTQQEDSAVYLCASSKWGYDDEQYFGPGTRLTVT.